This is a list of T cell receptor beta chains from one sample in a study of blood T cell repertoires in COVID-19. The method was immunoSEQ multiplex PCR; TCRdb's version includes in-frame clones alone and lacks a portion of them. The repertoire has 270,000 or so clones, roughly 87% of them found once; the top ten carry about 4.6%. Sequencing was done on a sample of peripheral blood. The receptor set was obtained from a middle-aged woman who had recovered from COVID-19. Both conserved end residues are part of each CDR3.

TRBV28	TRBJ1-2	CASSNARGDGYTF
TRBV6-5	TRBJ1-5	CASSFTDSGPQHF
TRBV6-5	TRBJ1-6	CASSYRDSRNSPLHF
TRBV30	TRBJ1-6	CATPRANPPLNSPLHF
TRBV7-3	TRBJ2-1	CASSLRGNEQFF
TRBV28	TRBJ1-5	CASSPIRQGNQPQHF
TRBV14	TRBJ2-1	CASSQGSGQNNNEQFF
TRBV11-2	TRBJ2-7	CASSPPAGAYEQYF
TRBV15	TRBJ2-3	CATSRGTNTDTQYF
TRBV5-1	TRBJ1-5	CASSTQGGQPQHF